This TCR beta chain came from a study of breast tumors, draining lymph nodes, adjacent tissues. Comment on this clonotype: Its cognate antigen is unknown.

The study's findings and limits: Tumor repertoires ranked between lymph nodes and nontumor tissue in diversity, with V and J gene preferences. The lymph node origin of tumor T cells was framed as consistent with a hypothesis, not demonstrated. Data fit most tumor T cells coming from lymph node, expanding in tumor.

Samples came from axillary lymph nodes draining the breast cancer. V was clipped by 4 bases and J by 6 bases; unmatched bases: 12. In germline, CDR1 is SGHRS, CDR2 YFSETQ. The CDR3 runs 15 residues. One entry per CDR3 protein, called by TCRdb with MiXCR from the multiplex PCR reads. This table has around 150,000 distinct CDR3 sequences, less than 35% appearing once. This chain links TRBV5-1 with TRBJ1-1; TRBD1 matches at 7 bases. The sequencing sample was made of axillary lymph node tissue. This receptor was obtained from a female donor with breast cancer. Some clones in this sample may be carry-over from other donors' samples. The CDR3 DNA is TGCGCCAGCAGCCGGGCTCGGGACAGCCTTTCTGAAGCTTTCTTT. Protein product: CASSRARDSLSEAFF. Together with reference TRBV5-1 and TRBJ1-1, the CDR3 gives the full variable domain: KAGVTQTPRYLIKTRGQQVTLSCSPISGHRSVSWYQQTPGQGLQFLFEYFSETQRNKGNFPGRFSGRQFSNSRSEMNVSTLELGDSALYLCASSRARDSLSEAFFGQGTRLTVV.